Each of the 25 T cell receptor beta chains below was sequenced from the same sample in a study of identical twins. MiXCR, applied by TCRdb to the 5' RACE reads, yields one record per CDR3 protein. The profile shows hundreds of thousands of distinct CDR3 sequences, 5.5% to 6.5% of them singletons. The sample taken for sequencing was naive T cells sorted from blood. The receptors here all came from a young man in good health.

This clonotype was counted at least ten times. The gene calls are TRBV3-1 and TRBJ1-1; tentatively, D is TRBD1 (5 bases). CDR3 size: 14 residues. Germline-derived CDR1 and CDR2 are LGHDT and YNNKEL (reference sequence). Between the trimmed V and J ends, which lost 4 bases and 4 bases, there was a span of 13 bases. As DNA, the CDR3 is TGTGCCAGCAGCCTGACCCAGGGTGGCACTGAAGCTTTCTTT. It is translated as CASSLTQGGTEAFF.

This clonotype was seen at least ten times. This sequence joins TRBV29-1 and TRBJ2-1, with a tentative D call TRBD2 (6 bases). V lost 7 bases, J lost 3 bases, and 13 bases lay in between. This CDR3 comprises 13 residues. Looked up from germline, CDR1 is SQVTM and CDR2 is ANQGSEA. CDR3 residues: CSAAGRLYNEQFF. DNA for the CDR3: TGCAGCGCCGCAGGGAGGCTCTACAATGAGCAGTTCTTC.

The chain joins TRBV5-1 to TRBJ2-1, with 8 positions matching TRBD2. Trimming took 4 bases from V and 8 from J; bases not matched to a gene: 14. This CDR3 has 16 residues. The V gene's germline CDR1 is SGHRS and CDR2 YFSETQ. CDR3 bases: TGCGCCAGCAGCACCAGAAGCGGGAGCCCCGACCATGAGCAGTTCTTC. This translates into CASSTRSGSPDHEQFF.

This clonotype was recorded once. The chain carries TRBV11-2 and TRBJ2-1, with 14 bases identical to TRBD2. The junction had 16 bases not matched to a gene; V was cut back by 5 bases and J by 10 bases. In germline, CDR1 is SGHAT, CDR2 FQNNGV. The CDR3 length is 18 residues. CDR3 DNA: TGTGCCAGCAGCCTAGGGACTAGCGGGAGTCTTTTTTTCGACGAGCAGTTCTTC. Residues: CASSLGTSGSLFFDEQFF. Looking up the rest from reference TRBV11-2 and TRBJ2-1 gives the full variable domain: EAGVAQSPRYKIIEKRQSVAFWCNPISGHATLYWYQQILGQGPKLLIQFQNNGVVDDSQLPKDRFSAERLKGVDSTLKIQPAKLEDSAVYLCASSLGTSGSLFFDEQFFGPGTRLTVL.

This clonotype was recorded many times. The chain recombines TRBV29-1 with TRBJ1-1; D remains unclear. The CDR3 covers 13 residues. Trimming pared 6 bases from V and 3 bases from J, leaving 14 bases between. Germline V gene sequence: CDR1 SQVTM, CDR2 ANQGSEA. This CDR3 is CSVRLRRDTEAFF. In DNA form, the CDR3 reads TGCAGCGTCCGCCTCCGACGGGACACTGAAGCTTTCTTT.

This chain joins TRBV6-1 and TRBJ2-3, with 10 nucleotides matching TRBD2. CDR1 is MNHNS, CDR2 SASEGT, per germline. Trimming removed 4 bases from V and 4 bases from J; junction bases left unmatched: 8. The CDR3 spans 16 residues. CDR3 amino acids: CASSATPGTSADTQYF. The DNA of the CDR3 is TGTGCCAGCAGTGCGACACCAGGGACTAGCGCAGATACGCAGTATTTT.

CDR3 nucleotide sequence: TGTGCCAGCAGCTTAGGTCCAGCGGGTAGGACTGGGGCCAACGTCCTGACTTTC. It codes for CASSLGPAGRTGANVLTF. The chain has TRBV7-8 and TRBJ2-6; a possible D gene is TRBD2 (6 bases). V shed 1 base and J shed 2 bases, with 15 bases lying between them. Germline CDR1 and CDR2: SGHVS and FQNEAQ. This CDR3 spans 18 amino acids.

This clonotype was seen a handful of times. In DNA, the CDR3 is TGCAGTGCTCTGACAAAGGGTAGGGGTCAGCCCCAGCATTTT. Translating it yields CSALTKGRGQPQHF. The chain links TRBV20-1 to TRBJ1-5; the D gene is possibly TRBD1 (5 bases). Germline-derived CDR1 and CDR2 are DFQATT and SNEGSKA (reference sequence). The V end lost 5 bases, the J end lost 6 bases, and 17 bases lay between the germline ends. The CDR3 extends over 14 amino acids.

This clonotype turned up a few times. The genes are TRBV6-5 and TRBJ2-1, with TRBD2 identical over 8 bases. Germline V gives CDR1 MNHEY, CDR2 SVGAGI. There are 16 residues in the CDR3. With V trimmed by 3 bases and J by 4 bases, 8 bases remained unmatched. CDR3 in amino acids: CASSYSGLEGYNEQFF. CDR3 nucleotides: TGTGCCAGCAGTTATTCGGGACTAGAGGGGTACAATGAGCAGTTCTTC.

This clonotype came up many times. This rearrangement joins TRBV24-1 to TRBJ2-5; D is uncertain. This CDR3 contains 13 residues. CDR1 and CDR2 from the germline V gene are KGHDR and SFDVKD. Trimming cost V 5 bases and J 3 bases, with 9 bases left between them. The CDR3 region is CATSASGEETQYF. The CDR3 DNA sequence: TGTGCCACCAGTGCGTCAGGAGAAGAGACCCAGTACTTC.

This chain connects TRBV3-1 to TRBJ2-7; no firm D call. Germline loops: CDR1 LGHDT, CDR2 YNNKEL (reference sequence). V shed 0 bases and J shed 10 bases, with 13 bases lying between them. This CDR3 is 13 amino acids long. In DNA, the CDR3 is TGTGCCAGCAGCCAAGATCGAGGAGCCTCTCAGTACTTC. Protein product: CASSQDRGASQYF.

This clonotype was counted between two and nine times. V usage is TRBV7-2 and J usage is TRBJ2-1; D could derive from TRBD1 or TRBD2 (5 bases each). The CDR3 is 15 residues long. The germline CDR1 and CDR2 sequences are SGHTA and FQGNSA. Trimming removed 1 base at V and 10 bases at J, with 17 bases between. The CDR3 sequence is CASSLGHQRGGEQFF. The CDR3 coding sequence is TGTGCCAGCAGCTTAGGCCACCAACGGGGCGGAGAGCAGTTCTTC.

This clonotype was seen a few times. This chain connects TRBV11-2 to TRBJ1-6; TRBD1 is a possible D gene (6 bases). The germline V gene has CDR1 SGHAT and CDR2 FQNNGV. V was pared by 5 bases and J by 2 bases, with 10 bases between. The CDR3 consists of 15 residues. The CDR3 nucleotides are TGTGCCAGCAGCAATCGGACAGCCTATAATTCACCCCTCCACTTT. This sequence encodes CASSNRTAYNSPLHF.

A word on this clonotype: A much more abundant neighbour one base away suggests this may be a read error. The conserved final phenylalanine or tryptophan is absent from the CDR3, which likely points to a read error. The J gene is TRBJ1-1, the V gene TRBV5-1; 8 bases map to TRBD1. Germline V CDR1 and CDR2: SGHRS, YFSETQ. The CDR3 length is 15 residues. V gave up 4 bases and J gave up 5 bases; unmatched junction bases: 10. This chain's CDR3 is CASSLPQGANTEAFV. Written as DNA, the CDR3 is TGCGCCAGCAGCCTACCCCAGGGGGCGAATACTGAAGCTTTCGTT.

This clonotype has at least ten counts. This rearrangement joins TRBV15 to TRBJ2-4; D is unclear. The CDR3 spans 17 residues. Per the germline V gene, CDR1 is LNHNV and CDR2 is YYDKDF (reference sequence). The V end was cut by 0 bases, the J end by 1 base, with 13 bases between. The CDR3: CATSRDHGTEAKNIQYF. CDR3 coding DNA: TGTGCCACCAGCAGAGATCACGGAACCGAGGCCAAAAACATTCAGTACTTC.

The CDR3 DNA reads as TGTGCCAGCAGCCCCATTAAACAAGGGTCACCCAAATTAGGGGGTCGCGTCAATGAGCAGTTCTTC. Its translation is CASSPIKQGSPKLGGRVNEQFF. The J gene is TRBJ2-1, the V gene TRBV25-1; D may be TRBD1 (6 bases). The germline V gene encodes CDR1 MGHDK and CDR2 SYGVNS. The CDR3 spans 22 residues. V lost 6 bases and J 6 bases, leaving 39 bases between the germline ends. The full variable domain, with the rest looked up from reference TRBV25-1 and TRBJ2-1, is EADIYQTPRYLVIGTGKKITLECSQTMGHDKMYWYQQDPGMELHLIHYSYGVNSTEKGDLSSESTVSRIRTEHFPLTLESARPSHTSQYLCASSPIKQGSPKLGGRVNEQFFGPGTRLTVL.

This clonotype has ten or more counts. The chain recombines TRBV9 with TRBJ2-7; 7 bases are shared with TRBD2. Germline V gives CDR1 SGDLS, CDR2 YYNGEE. The CDR3 extends over 14 amino acids. V lost 4 bases and J lost 2; bases outside the gene matches: 6. The CDR3 protein is CASSPGGFTYEQYF. CDR3 nucleotides: TGTGCCAGCAGCCCGGGAGGCTTCACCTACGAGCAGTACTTC.

This clonotype showed up many times. This chain links TRBV29-1 with TRBJ2-7; 10 bases are a match to TRBD1. CDR3 length equals 12 residues. The germline V gene has CDR1 SQVTM and CDR2 ANQGSEA. Unmatched junction bases numbered 5, after V lost 6 bases and J lost 6 bases. The CDR3 DNA reads as TGCAGCGTCCGACAGGGGGCGCGCGAGCAGTACTTC. Amino acids: CSVRQGAREQYF.

This clonotype was seen more than once but under ten times. The rearrangement links TRBV7-9 to TRBJ2-5; 8 bases align to TRBD2. Germline V gene sequence: CDR1 SEHNR, CDR2 FQNEAQ (reference sequence). V gave up 5 bases and J gave up 3 bases; unmatched junction bases: 14. CDR3 length equals 17 residues. CDR3 sequence reads: CASSPSIPAGDKETQYF. For the CDR3, the DNA is TGTGCCAGCAGCCCCTCTATTCCAGCGGGAGATAAAGAGACCCAGTACTTC.

The V and J genes are TRBV2 and TRBJ2-3; TRBD2 agrees at 9 bases. There are 15 residues in the CDR3. With V trimmed by 8 bases and J by 5 bases, 11 bases remained unmatched. CDR1 is SNHLY and CDR2 is FYNNEI in the germline V gene. CDR3 DNA sequence: TGTGCCAGCCTGAATAGCGGGAGTGAGGAAGATACGCAGTATTTT. This encodes CASLNSGSEEDTQYF.

This clonotype was observed a handful of times. The J gene is TRBJ1-2, the V gene TRBV5-1; 8 nucleotides align to TRBD1. CDR1 and CDR2 from the germline V gene are SGHRS and YFSETQ. The V segment lost 0 bases and the J segment 2 bases; nucleotides outside the gene matches: 9. CDR3 length: 17 amino acids. CDR3 sequence reads: CASSLDLWTGQNYGYTF. The CDR3, as DNA: TGCGCCAGCAGCTTGGATCTCTGGACAGGGCAAAACTATGGCTACACCTTC.

This clonotype has more than one count but fewer than ten. V usage is TRBV6-5 and J usage is TRBJ2-7, with TRBD1 identical over 8 bases. This CDR3 is built from 16 residues. V lost 2 bases to trimming and J lost 7 bases; unmatched junction nucleotides: 13. Per the germline V gene, CDR1 is MNHEY and CDR2 is SVGAGI. As DNA, the CDR3 is TGTGCCAGCAGTTACGTCATCTTCCAGGGGGCTGATGAGCAGTACGTC. This sequence encodes CASSYVIFQGADEQYV.

A note on this clonotype: A much larger clone lies one base from this, so it may be a read error. This chain joins TRBV12-3 or TRBV12-4 and TRBJ2-5; a possible D gene is TRBD1 (5 bases). This CDR3 contains 13 residues. CDR3 sequence: CASGRQNQKTQYF. The CDR3 DNA sequence: TGTGCCAGCGGACGACAGAACCAAAAGACCCAGTACTTC.

This clonotype occurred many times. V is TRBV20-1 and J is TRBJ2-7; D unclear. This CDR3 is 16 amino acids long. V was shortened by 1 base and J by 2 bases, with 18 bases between the two germline ends. In germline, CDR1 is DFQATT, CDR2 SNEGSKA (reference sequence). The CDR3 sequence: CSARGTSFRNAYEQYF. Here the CDR3 DNA reads TGCAGTGCTAGAGGCACGTCTTTTAGGAACGCCTACGAGCAGTACTTC.

The rearrangement links TRBV27 to TRBJ1-6; 7 bases match TRBD1. Germline CDR1 is MNHEY and CDR2 is SMNVEV (reference sequence). The CDR3 extends over 13 amino acids. With V trimmed by 3 bases and J by 10 bases, 3 bases remained unmatched. The CDR3 spells CASSLTGWSPLHF. The CDR3 DNA reads TGTGCCAGCAGTTTGACAGGGTGGTCACCCCTCCACTTT.